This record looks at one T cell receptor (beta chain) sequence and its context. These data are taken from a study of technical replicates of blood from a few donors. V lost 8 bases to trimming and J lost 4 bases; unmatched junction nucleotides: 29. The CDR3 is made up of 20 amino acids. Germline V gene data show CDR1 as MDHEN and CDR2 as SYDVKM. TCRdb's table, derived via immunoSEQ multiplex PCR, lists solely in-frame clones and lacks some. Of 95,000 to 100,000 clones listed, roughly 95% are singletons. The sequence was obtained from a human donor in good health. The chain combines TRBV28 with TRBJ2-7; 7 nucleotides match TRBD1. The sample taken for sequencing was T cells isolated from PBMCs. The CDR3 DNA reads TGTGCCAGCTTGACAGGGTCCATATCCCATTATCGGCGGCCGACTTACGAGCAGTACTTC. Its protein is CASLTGSISHYRRPTYEQYF.